This T cell receptor (beta chain) was recorded in a study of low-dose radiotherapy and immunotherapy resistance in tumors. Turning to the study itself: At a dose of 200 mg/m2, intravenous cyclophosphamide was given every two weeks, one day before radiation and immunotherapy.

Concerning this clonotype itself: It is likely a read error: a sequence one base away is far more abundant.

Time point defined: before trial treatment. V shed 5 bases, J shed 11 bases, and the junction held 20 bases outside the gene matches. CDR1 MNHEY and CDR2 SVGAGI come from the germline V gene. This CDR3 comprises 16 residues. Both TCRalpha and TCRbeta chains were reverse transcribed with V-gene-specific primers. The PCR that amplified TCRs ran for about 18 cycles, relying on a constant-region primer and a V-primer adapter. TCRdb used MiXCR to reprocess the reads, holding one entry per CDR3 protein. This sample has 80,000 to 90,000 distinct CDR3 sequences, with 15% to 20% found just once. The rearrangement joins TRBV6-5 to TRBJ2-5; 7 bases align to TRBD2. The material was PBMCs, obtained before treatment. This clonotype originated in a male donor with prostate cancer. The CDR3 reads CASSDGLAANYNEQYF. In DNA, the CDR3 is TGTGCCAGCAGTGACGGGCTAGCGGCAAACTACAATGAGCAGTACTTC.